This T cell receptor beta chain comes out of a study of T cells in Graves' hyperthyroidism and ophthalmopathy. There are many counts of this clonotype. Amplification of TCR beta CDR3 regions was performed using RNA transcripts as template. HTBI primers drove first-round RT-PCR of the TCR CDR3. TCRdb fed the multiplex PCR reads into MiXCR, producing one record per CDR3 protein. The sample includes 300,000 or so distinct CDR3 sequences, about 20% of them seen just once. Lactation, pregnancy, other autoimmune disease or uncontrolled infection excluded patients. Germline V gene lookup returns CDR1 SNHLY and CDR2 FYNNEI. CDR3 length equals 13 residues. V was pared by 6 bases and J by 4 bases, with 12 bases between.

The genes are TRBV2 and TRBJ1-1; D may be TRBD1 (6 bases). This clonotype was obtained from a woman in her fifties or sixties with Graves' hyperthyroidism. Sequenced input: blood. CDR3 DNA: TGTGCCAGCAGGGAACAGGGTCCCACTGAAGCTTTCTTT. Residues: CASREQGPTEAFF.